Below, 3 T cell receptor beta chains from the same sample are listed, as sequenced in a study of neurological immune-mediated disorders. A single record per CDR3 protein comes from TCRdb applying MiXCR to the 5' RACE reads. The sample yields under 65,000 distinct CDR3 sequences, less than 25% seen once. The time point here: technical triplicate 2. Sequenced material: PBMCs. The receptor set was obtained from a man aged 55 to 70 with HTLV-1-associated myelopathy (HAM/TSP).

Many counts were recorded for this clonotype. This chain links TRBV6-5 with TRBJ2-1; D is possibly TRBD2 (6 bases). The V end lost 0 bases, the J end lost 1 base, and 13 bases lay between the germline ends. The CDR3 is made up of 17 amino acids. Germline V gene lookup returns CDR1 MNHEY and CDR2 SVGAGI. CDR3 sequence: CASSYSYGRWSYNEQFF. The CDR3 DNA reads as TGTGCCAGCAGTTACTCTTACGGGAGATGGTCCTACAATGAGCAGTTCTTC.

The rearrangement joins TRBV20-1 to TRBJ2-7; the D is unclear. The CDR3 is made up of 14 amino acids. The V end lost 0 bases, the J end lost 6 bases, and 15 bases lay between the germline ends. Germline values: CDR1 DFQATT, CDR2 SNEGSKA (reference sequence). DNA of the CDR3: TGCAGTGCTAGAGATCTTCGGCAAAGGGCCGAGCAGTACTTC. This codes for CSARDLRQRAEQYF.

V gene TRBV7-9 combines with J gene TRBJ2-3; D gene uncertain. The V gene's germline CDR1 is SEHNR and CDR2 FQNEAQ (reference sequence). The CDR3 has 14 residues. Trimming removed 4 bases from V and 4 bases from J, with 12 bases in between. CDR3 protein: CASSSRPGADTQYF. The CDR3 DNA follows: TGTGCCAGCAGCTCCCGTCCTGGTGCAGATACGCAGTATTTT.